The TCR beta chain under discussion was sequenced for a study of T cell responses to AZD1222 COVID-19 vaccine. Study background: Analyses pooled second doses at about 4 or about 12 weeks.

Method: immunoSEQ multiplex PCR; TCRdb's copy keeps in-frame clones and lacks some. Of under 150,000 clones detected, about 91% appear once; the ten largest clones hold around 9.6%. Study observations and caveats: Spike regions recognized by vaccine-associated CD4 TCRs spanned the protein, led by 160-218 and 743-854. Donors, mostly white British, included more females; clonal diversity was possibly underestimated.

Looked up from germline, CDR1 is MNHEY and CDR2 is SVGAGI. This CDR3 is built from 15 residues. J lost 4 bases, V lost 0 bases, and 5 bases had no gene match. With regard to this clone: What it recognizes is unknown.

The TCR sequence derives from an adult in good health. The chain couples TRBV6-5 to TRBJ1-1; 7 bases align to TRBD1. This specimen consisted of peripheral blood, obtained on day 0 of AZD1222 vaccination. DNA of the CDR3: TGTGCCAGCAGTTACTCACTACAGGGGCTCACTGAAGCTTTCTTT. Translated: CASSYSLQGLTEAFF.